These T cell receptor beta chains were read from a single sample in a study of shared clonotypes between healthy human individuals. Generated by immunoSEQ multiplex PCR, the TCRdb table keeps only in-frame clones and is missing some. The sample consists of about 2,200,000 clones, 93% of them appearing once. The specimen sequenced was naive CD8+ T cells from PBMCs. These TCRs come from a man between 18 and 35 years old in good health. Some clones in this sample may be carry-over from other donors' samples. The CDR3 runs from the conserved cysteine through the conserved F or W. D genes are given only for firm matches. The size of a clone is reported for some rows only, either as once, few or many, or as a class for expanded clones.

D | J | size | V | CDR3 | DNA
- | TRBJ2-2 | - | TRBV5-6 | CASSIAGTGELFF | TGTGCCAGCAGCATCGCAGGGACCGGGGAGCTGTTTTTT
- | TRBJ2-3 | - | TRBV2 | CATYIRDLSTDTQYF | TGTGCCACTTATATCCGGGACCTATCCACAGATACGCAGTATTTT
TRBD2 | TRBJ2-7 | - | TRBV11-2 | CASRGELADYEQYF | TGTGCCAGTAGAGGGGAACTAGCGGATTACGAGCAGTACTTC
- | TRBJ2-7 | - | TRBV10-3 | CAISERQGGKQMTYEQYF | TGTGCCATCAGCGAGAGGCAGGGGGGTAAACAAATGACCTACGAGCAGTACTTC
- | TRBJ2-1 | - | TRBV9 | CASSPGTSGVQFF | TGTGCCAGCTCCCCAGGGACTTCGGGGGTGCAGTTCTTC
TRBD1 | TRBJ1-4 | - | TRBV4-2 | CASSQAGTGKEKLFF | TGTGCCAGCAGCCAAGCCGGGACAGGGAAGGAAAAACTGTTTTTT
TRBD2 | TRBJ2-1 | - | TRBV7-9 | CASSLTSGNRDEQFF | TGTGCCAGCAGCCTTACTAGCGGCAATCGAGATGAGCAGTTCTTC
- | TRBJ1-2 | - | TRBV14 | CASSPGLGLYTF | TGTGCCAGCAGCCCCGGTTTGGGGCTATACACCTTC
- | TRBJ1-5 | - | TRBV27 | CASRPGLNSNQPQHF | TGTGCCAGCAGACCGGGACTGAATAGCAATCAGCCCCAGCATTTT
TRBD2 | TRBJ2-1 | - | TRBV7-9 | CASSFTWTSGYNEQFF | TGTGCCAGCAGCTTCACCTGGACTAGCGGTTACAATGAGCAGTTCTTC
- | TRBJ2-1 | - | TRBV19 | CASSMRHPAYNEQFF | TGTGCCAGTAGTATGCGGCACCCGGCCTACAATGAGCAGTTCTTC
TRBD1 | TRBJ1-2 | - | TRBV6-5 | CASSYSPTGVEGGYTF | TGTGCCAGCAGTTACTCACCGACAGGGGTAGAGGGTGGCTACACCTTC
TRBD2 | TRBJ2-5 | - | TRBV7-9 | CASSTIAGPYQETQYF | TGTGCCAGCAGCACAATAGCGGGCCCGTACCAAGAGACCCAGTACTTC
- | TRBJ2-3 | - | TRBV27 | CASSLSNALRGVADTQYF | TGTGCCAGCAGTTTATCGAACGCTCTAAGAGGGGTTGCAGATACGCAGTATTTT
- | TRBJ2-1 | - | TRBV5-1 | CASSFGRGMRNEQFF | TGCGCCAGCAGCTTCGGGAGAGGTATGAGAAATGAGCAGTTCTTC
TRBD1 | TRBJ2-7 | - | TRBV10-3 | CAISPTGTSYEQYF | TGTGCCATCAGCCCGACAGGGACAAGCTACGAGCAGTACTTC
TRBD2 | TRBJ2-5 | - | TRBV6-4 | CASSDSYGTSGRWWETQYF | TGTGCCAGCAGTGACTCATACGGGACTAGCGGGAGGTGGTGGGAGACCCAGTACTTC
- | TRBJ2-6 | - | TRBV7-2 | CASSSRKETYSGANVLTF | TGTGCCAGCAGCTCCCGAAAGGAGACCTACTCTGGGGCCAACGTCCTGACTTTC
TRBD1 | TRBJ1-1 | - | TRBV6-5 | CASRYLGGQGISEAFF | TGTGCCAGCAGGTACTTGGGGGGACAGGGGATATCTGAAGCTTTCTTT
- | TRBJ1-1 | few | TRBV29-1 | CSAGLGTEAFF | TGCAGCGCCGGACTGGGCACTGAAGCTTTCTTT
- | TRBJ1-5 | few | TRBV28 | CASSLSLNQPQHF | TGTGCCAGCAGTTTATCCCTAAATCAGCCCCAGCATTTT
- | TRBJ1-2 | - | TRBV4-1 | CASSHDRSWNGYTF | TGCGCCAGCAGCCATGACAGGAGTTGGAATGGCTACACCTTC
TRBD1 | TRBJ1-2 | - | TRBV6-6 | CASRETGGFYYGYTF | TGTGCCAGCAGGGAAACAGGGGGCTTTTACTATGGCTACACCTTC
- | TRBJ1-1 | - | TRBV10-3 | CAISDPRYLQEAFF | TGTGCCATCAGTGACCCGCGATATCTACAGGAAGCTTTCTTT
TRBD1 | TRBJ1-5 | - | TRBV27 | CASSLSADRVFNQPQHF | TGTGCCAGCAGTTTATCGGCTGACAGGGTGTTCAATCAGCCCCAGCATTTT
TRBD1 | TRBJ2-1 | once | TRBV28 | CASSLGDRDYNEQFF | TGTGCCAGCAGTTTAGGGGACAGGGATTACAATGAGCAGTTCTTC
- | TRBJ2-7 | - | TRBV9 | CASSVDRAGAYEQYF | TGTGCCAGCAGCGTAGACAGGGCGGGAGCCTACGAGCAGTACTTC
- | TRBJ1-3 | - | TRBV9 | CASSPRSRDSGNTIYF | TGTGCCAGCAGCCCTCGGTCCAGGGACTCTGGAAACACCATATATTTT
- | TRBJ1-2 | few | TRBV7-9 | CASSLGGPYGYTF | TGTGCCAGCAGCTTAGGGGGGCCCTATGGCTACACCTTC
TRBD1 | TRBJ1-2 | - | TRBV4-1 | CASSRKQGDYGYTF | TGCGCCAGCAGCCGGAAACAGGGGGACTATGGCTACACCTTC
- | TRBJ1-5 | - | TRBV7-2 | CASSWGGRMEQPQHF | TGTGCCAGCAGCTGGGGCGGGAGGATGGAGCAGCCCCAGCATTTT
TRBD2 | TRBJ2-7 | - | TRBV27 | CASREGTSGSYEQYF | TGTGCCAGCAGGGAAGGGACTAGCGGGTCCTACGAGCAGTACTTC
TRBD2 | TRBJ2-7 | - | TRBV2 | CASNPGTSVEQYF | TGTGCCAGCAATCCCGGGACTAGTGTCGAGCAGTACTTC
TRBD2 | TRBJ2-3 | - | TRBV7-9 | CASSYRGSGRYEDTQYF | TGTGCCAGCAGCTATAGAGGGAGCGGGAGGTACGAAGATACGCAGTATTTT
TRBD1 | TRBJ2-3 | - | TRBV7-2 | CASSSGTGGTDTQYF | TGTGCCAGCAGCTCCGGGACAGGGGGCACAGATACGCAGTATTTT
- | TRBJ2-7 | - | TRBV29-1 | CSVVGLKKIDEQYF | TGCAGCGTTGTCGGCCTGAAAAAGATCGACGAGCAGTACTTC
TRBD1 | TRBJ1-1 | - | TRBV6-5 | CASSYSAGGTEAFF | TGTGCCAGCAGTTACTCAGCAGGGGGCACTGAAGCTTTCTTT
- | TRBJ2-5 | - | TRBV2 | CASSGGMETQYF | TGTGCCAGCAGTGGAGGGATGGAGACCCAGTACTTC
- | TRBJ2-1 | - | TRBV11-2 | CASSHPGTDGGNEQFF | TGTGCCAGCAGTCATCCCGGGACGGATGGGGGCAATGAGCAGTTCTTC
TRBD1 | TRBJ1-2 | - | TRBV9 | CASSVGDRGPYGYTF | TGTGCCAGCAGCGTAGGGGACAGGGGGCCCTATGGCTACACCTTC
TRBD1 | TRBJ2-2 | - | TRBV28 | CASALQGVSYTGELFF | TGTGCCAGCGCCCTTCAGGGGGTATCGTACACCGGGGAGCTGTTTTTT
TRBD2 | TRBJ2-1 | - | TRBV28 | CASSGGLAGLYNEQFF | TGTGCCAGCAGTGGGGGGCTAGCGGGACTCTACAATGAGCAGTTCTTC
TRBD2 | TRBJ2-2 | - | TRBV2 | CASGLAGHTGELFF | TGTGCCAGCGGGCTAGCGGGACACACCGGGGAGCTGTTTTTT
- | TRBJ1-1 | - | TRBV11-3 | CASSLDPNTEAFF | TGTGCCAGCAGCCTGGATCCGAACACTGAAGCTTTCTTT
TRBD1 | TRBJ1-5 | - | TRBV19 | CASSILTGGGNQPQHF | TGTGCCAGTAGTATACTCACAGGGGGTGGCAATCAGCCCCAGCATTTT
- | TRBJ2-1 | - | TRBV2 | CASSEGRGNEQFF | TGTGCCAGCAGTGAAGGCCGGGGGAATGAGCAGTTCTTC
TRBD1 | TRBJ1-2 | - | TRBV2 | CASSGGQGRHYGYTF | TGTGCCAGCAGTGGAGGACAGGGGCGGCACTATGGCTACACCTTC
- | TRBJ1-2 | - | TRBV7-9 | CASSSPSTYGYTF | TGTGCCAGCAGCTCCCCGTCGACCTATGGCTACACCTTC
- | TRBJ1-1 | - | TRBV28 | CASSFPRTRVQNTEAFF | TGTGCCAGCAGTTTCCCCCGCACCCGGGTTCAGAACACTGAAGCTTTCTTT
- | TRBJ2-1 | - | TRBV27 | CASSLGNYNEQFF | TGTGCCAGCAGTTTAGGTAATTACAATGAGCAGTTCTTC
TRBD2 | TRBJ2-1 | - | TRBV7-9 | CASSLASGTYNEQFF | TGTGCCAGCAGCTTGGCTAGCGGGACCTACAATGAGCAGTTCTTC
- | TRBJ2-5 | few | TRBV2 | CASRETAAPSMVQYF | TGTGCCAGTAGGGAGACAGCCGCCCCGAGTATGGTCCAGTACTTC
- | TRBJ1-5 | - | TRBV28 | CASSLFGNNQPQHF | TGTGCCAGCAGTTTATTCGGAAACAATCAGCCCCAGCATTTT